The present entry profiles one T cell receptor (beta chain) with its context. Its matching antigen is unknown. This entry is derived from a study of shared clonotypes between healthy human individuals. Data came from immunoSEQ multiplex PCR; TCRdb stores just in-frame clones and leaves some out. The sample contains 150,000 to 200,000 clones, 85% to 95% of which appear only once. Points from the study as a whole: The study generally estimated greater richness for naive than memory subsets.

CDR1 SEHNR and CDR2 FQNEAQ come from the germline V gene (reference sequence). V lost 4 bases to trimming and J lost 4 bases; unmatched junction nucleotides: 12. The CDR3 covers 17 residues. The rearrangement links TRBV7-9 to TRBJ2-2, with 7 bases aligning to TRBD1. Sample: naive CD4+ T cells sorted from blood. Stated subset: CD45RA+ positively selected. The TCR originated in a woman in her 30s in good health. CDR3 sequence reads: CASSSIRQGVGTGELFF. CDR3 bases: TGTGCCAGCAGCTCTATTCGGCAGGGGGTCGGCACCGGGGAGCTGTTTTTT.